This passage covers 17 T cell receptor beta chains from one sample sequenced in a study of sequential checkpoint blockade in melanoma. Some clones are missing from TCRdb's copy, which holds only in-frame ones; the method was immunoSEQ multiplex PCR. Altogether about 860 clones are present, 20% to 25% being singletons, with the ten largest covering about a sixth. Treatment given: randomized to nivolumab then ipilimumab (arm A) or the reverse (arm B). This sample comprised tumor tissue (inferred from file names), obtained from a patient given nivolumab and ipilimumab in sequence. The source of these receptors is a human donor with melanoma.

Sample share makes this clone medium-sized. The chain carries TRBV7-6 and TRBJ2-5, with D possibly TRBD1 on 6 matching bases. The CDR3 has 15 residues. The V gene lost 2 bases and the J gene lost 5 bases, with 15 bases spanning the gap. Per germline, CDR1 SGHVS and CDR2 FNYEAQ. DNA of the CDR3: TGTGCCAGCAGCTTAACTCCAACAGGGTTGGAGACCCAGTACTTC. Translating gives CASSLTPTGLETQYF.

The chain employs TRBV19 and TRBJ2-1; D uncertain. Trimming pared 5 bases from V and 6 bases from J, leaving 20 bases between. This CDR3 region has 16 residues. CDR1 and CDR2 from the germline V gene are LNHDA and SQIVND (reference sequence). CDR3 region: CASSPSLVSRSNEQFF. In nucleotides, the CDR3 is TGTGCCAGTAGTCCCAGTCTAGTATCCCGTTCCAATGAGCAGTTCTTC.

This clone occurred a few times. CDR3 sequence: CASALPGLEPGELFF. The CDR3 coding sequence is TGTGCCAGCGCATTACCGGGACTAGAGCCCGGGGAGCTGTTTTTT. The chain uses TRBV6-8 and TRBJ2-2, with TRBD2 matching over 8 bases. The trim removed 8 bases at V and 6 bases at J, leaving 11 bases unmatched. This CDR3 is built from 15 residues. Germline CDR1 is MNHGY and CDR2 is SAAAGT.

V usage is TRBV18 and J usage is TRBJ2-7, with 10 bases aligning to TRBD1. This CDR3 has 14 amino acids. From germline, CDR1 is KGHSH and CDR2 LQKENI. The trim removed 1 base at V and 7 bases at J, leaving 4 bases unmatched. The chain's CDR3 is CASSPLGTGDEQYF. The CDR3, as DNA: TGTGCCAGCTCACCACTTGGGACAGGGGATGAGCAGTACTTC.

This clone has more than one count but fewer than ten. The rearrangement links TRBV15 to TRBJ2-1, with 8 bases aligning to TRBD2. This CDR3 comprises 18 residues. The V gene's germline CDR1 is LNHNV and CDR2 YYDKDF (reference sequence). V lost 1 base and J lost 4; bases outside the gene matches: 12. CDR3 protein: CATSRALLVSGGYNEQFF. The DNA of the CDR3 is TGTGCCACCAGCAGAGCCCTTTTGGTGAGCGGGGGTTACAATGAGCAGTTCTTC.

This clone was seen a handful of times. The J gene is TRBJ1-2, the V gene TRBV11-3; 8 positions agree with TRBD1. V dropped 3 bases and J dropped 4; count of bases not matched to a gene: 7. Germline V gene sequence: CDR1 SGHNT, CDR2 YENEEA. This CDR3 has 15 residues. The CDR3 DNA follows: TGTGCCAGCAGCTTGGGTGGACAGGGTGCCTATGGCTACACCTTC. Its protein is CASSLGGQGAYGYTF. Based on the CDR3 plus reference TRBV11-3 and TRBJ1-2, the full variable domain is EAGVVQSPRYKIIEKKQPVAFWCNPISGHNTLYWYLQNLGQGPELLIRYENEEAVDDSQLPKDRFSAERLKGVDSTLKIQPAELGDSAVYLCASSLGGQGAYGYTFGSGTRLTVV.

This rearrangement joins TRBV19 to TRBJ1-4, with D uncertain. The CDR3 runs to 14 residues. The V gene lost 2 bases and the J gene lost 6 bases, with 10 bases spanning the gap. Germline V gives CDR1 LNHDA, CDR2 SQIVND (reference sequence). CDR3 in DNA: TGTGCCAGTAGTATAACGACCTTTGATGAAAAACTGTTTTTT. Protein product: CASSITTFDEKLFF.

This clone was detected only a few times. The chain combines TRBV10-2 with TRBJ1-5, with 8 bases identical to TRBD1. Germline CDR1 WSHSY, CDR2 SAAADI. The J segment lost 5 bases and the V segment lost 6 bases, leaving 3 bases of the junction unmatched. There are 13 residues in the CDR3. CDR3 sequence reads: CASSGQGYQPQHF. CDR3 in DNA: TGCGCCAGCAGCGGACAGGGATATCAGCCCCAGCATTTT.

The chain employs TRBV12-5 and TRBJ2-6, with TRBD1 identical over 7 bases. The CDR3 runs to 18 residues. CDR1 and CDR2 from the germline V gene are LGHNT and FRNRAP. V shed 6 bases and J 0 bases; nucleotides not matched to a gene: 11. The CDR3 sequence: CASGSGPGQPSGANVLTF. The CDR3 nucleotides read TGTGCTAGTGGCTCAGGACCGGGACAGCCCTCTGGGGCCAACGTCCTGACTTTC.

The chain's CDR3 is CASSVGSATIYGYTF. The CDR3 region has the DNA TGTGCCAGCAGCGTAGGCTCAGCCACAATCTATGGCTACACCTTC. V is TRBV9 and J is TRBJ1-2; no clear D. Germline V gene lookup returns CDR1 SGDLS and CDR2 YYNGEE. V was clipped by 0 bases and J by 4 bases, with 13 bases between them. The length of the CDR3 is 15 residues.

This clone was detected a few times. The chain employs TRBV19 and TRBJ1-4; D is possibly TRBD1 (5 bases). The CDR3 has 17 amino acids. The V end was cut by 6 bases, the J end by 1 base, with 18 bases between. Germline V lookup: CDR1 LNHDA, CDR2 SQIVND (reference sequence). The CDR3 nucleotides are TGTGCCAGTAGAAGGGGAGGAATTCGGCAAACTAATGAAAAACTGTTTTTT. It codes for CASRRGGIRQTNEKLFF.

J is TRBJ2-2 and V is TRBV18; D ambiguous. Trimming stripped 1 base from V and 6 bases from J, with 6 bases between. The V gene's germline CDR1 is KGHSH and CDR2 LQKENI. This CDR3 has 13 residues. This CDR3 reads CASSPQASGELFF. DNA of the CDR3: TGTGCCAGCTCACCACAGGCGTCCGGGGAGCTGTTTTTT.

Only one count was recorded for this clone. The J gene is TRBJ2-3, the V gene TRBV18; TRBD2 agrees at 8 bases. Germline CDR1 reads KGHSH; CDR2 reads LQKENI. The CDR3 spans 15 residues. The J segment lost 2 bases and the V segment lost 4 bases, leaving 5 bases of the junction unmatched. This chain's CDR3 is CASSQLLADTDTQYF. DNA for the CDR3: TGTGCCAGCTCACAGTTACTAGCGGACACAGATACGCAGTATTTT.

V is TRBV30 and J is TRBJ2-5; 7 bases line up with TRBD2. V dropped 4 bases and J dropped 3; count of bases not matched to a gene: 11. The CDR3 contains 15 residues. The germline CDR1 and CDR2 sequences are GTSNPN and SVGIG (reference sequence). In DNA form, the CDR3 reads TGTGCCTGGAACGTCTGGCGGGGGATCGAAGAGACCCAGTACTTC. The encoded protein is CAWNVWRGIEETQYF.

This chain's CDR3 is CASGLVRDKSYEQYF. For the CDR3, the DNA is TGTGCTAGTGGTTTGGTACGGGACAAGTCCTACGAGCAGTACTTC. The chain employs TRBV12-5 and TRBJ2-7, with a tentative D call TRBD1 (6 bases). V lost 0 bases and J 1 base, leaving 10 bases between the germline ends. Germline V gives CDR1 LGHNT, CDR2 FRNRAP. CDR3 length: 15 residues.

This clone rates as medium-sized (0.01 to 0.1%). One end of the junction fails to match germline, which may point to a read error. This chain links TRBV6-8 with TRBJ1-2; D call uncertain. CDR3 length: 15 residues. The germline gives CDR1 MNHGY, CDR2 SAAAGT. CDR3 in amino acids: CASSDSRTAPWGYTF. CDR3 coding DNA: TGTGCCAGCAGTGACTCGAGGACGGCCCCGTGGGGCTACACCTTC.

The chain links TRBV10-2 to TRBJ1-1; D is unresolved. Trimming removed 10 bases at V and 1 base at J, with 13 bases between. CDR1 and CDR2 (germline): WSHSY, SAAADI. The CDR3 contains 13 residues. The CDR3: CATATGANTEAFF. DNA of the CDR3: TGCGCCACAGCGACCGGCGCGAACACTGAAGCTTTCTTT.